This is a list of T cell receptor beta chains from one sample in a study of shared clonotypes between healthy human individuals. Repertoires were generated with immunoSEQ multiplex PCR, while TCRdb's copy carries only in-frame clones and drops some. The sample yields roughly 700,000 clones, approximately 74% seen once. The sequenced material came from memory CD4+ T cells sorted from blood. These TCRs come from a woman aged 25-40 years in good health. Both conserved end residues are part of each CDR3. The order of the fields is V gene, J gene, CDR3 protein.

V gene: TRBV5-1; J gene: TRBJ2-3; CDR3 protein: CASSLTGTDTDTQYF
V gene: TRBV7-9; J gene: TRBJ1-4; CDR3 protein: CASSLGRDEIRANEKLFF
V gene: TRBV5-6; J gene: TRBJ2-3; CDR3 protein: CASRLAGESTDTQYF
V gene: TRBV6-5; J gene: TRBJ1-2; CDR3 protein: CASSYRPQDYGYTF
V gene: TRBV29-1; J gene: TRBJ2-7; CDR3 protein: CSVDPTYFPIWGLEQYF
V gene: TRBV19; J gene: TRBJ2-1; CDR3 protein: CASSTWNEQFF
V gene: TRBV7-2; J gene: TRBJ2-3; CDR3 protein: CASSLLRTDTQYF
V gene: TRBV11-2; J gene: TRBJ2-2; CDR3 protein: CASSLVADLSTGELFF
V gene: TRBV7-8; J gene: TRBJ2-7; CDR3 protein: CASSPPLAGVGYEQYF
V gene: TRBV5-1; J gene: TRBJ2-5; CDR3 protein: CASSLEEDLQETQYF
V gene: TRBV28; J gene: TRBJ1-1; CDR3 protein: CASGRSQTEAFF
V gene: TRBV9; J gene: TRBJ2-3; CDR3 protein: CASSVVTGGGTDTQYF
V gene: TRBV30; J gene: TRBJ2-5; CDR3 protein: CACTDRGKTQYF
V gene: TRBV30; J gene: TRBJ1-2; CDR3 protein: CAWTGQGYGYTF
V gene: TRBV18; J gene: TRBJ1-2; CDR3 protein: CASSPDRGHGYTF
V gene: TRBV4-1; J gene: TRBJ2-7; CDR3 protein: CASSSESSYYEQYF
V gene: TRBV4-1; J gene: TRBJ2-4; CDR3 protein: CASSQGGAGQIAKNIQYF
V gene: TRBV5-1; J gene: TRBJ2-3; CDR3 protein: CASSLQGALTDTQYF
V gene: TRBV2; J gene: TRBJ1-5; CDR3 protein: CASTPRRADSNQPQHF
V gene: TRBV11-1; J gene: TRBJ2-7; CDR3 protein: CASSLANSAGRYEQYF
V gene: TRBV19; J gene: TRBJ1-1; CDR3 protein: CASRRTAGGTEAFF
V gene: TRBV20-1; J gene: TRBJ1-2; CDR3 protein: CSARPGDGYTF
V gene: TRBV2; J gene: TRBJ2-1; CDR3 protein: CASSERGAFENEQFF
V gene: TRBV5-1; J gene: TRBJ2-1; CDR3 protein: CASSTREGRSNEQFF
V gene: TRBV5-1; J gene: TRBJ2-1; CDR3 protein: CASSLDPGQGNNEQFF
V gene: TRBV11-3; J gene: TRBJ2-3; CDR3 protein: CASSHSGAGPMTDTQYF
V gene: TRBV9; J gene: TRBJ1-5; CDR3 protein: CASSVGGLGQPQHF
V gene: TRBV7-9; J gene: TRBJ1-1; CDR3 protein: CASSLPGTGRAFF
V gene: TRBV11-3; J gene: TRBJ1-5; CDR3 protein: CASSFPPDTQPQHF
V gene: TRBV9; J gene: TRBJ2-7; CDR3 protein: CASSRTGPRDYEQYF
V gene: TRBV28; J gene: TRBJ1-1; CDR3 protein: CASSLRGPTEAFF
V gene: TRBV10-1; J gene: TRBJ1-1; CDR3 protein: CASRGDTEAFF
V gene: TRBV15; J gene: TRBJ2-1; CDR3 protein: CATSRELAGGGNEQFF
V gene: TRBV2; J gene: TRBJ1-4; CDR3 protein: CASMGLGEKLFF
V gene: TRBV5-4; J gene: TRBJ2-1; CDR3 protein: CASSPTAMSYNEQFF
V gene: TRBV6-1; J gene: TRBJ1-3; CDR3 protein: CASSRQGVGNTIYF
V gene: TRBV11-1; J gene: TRBJ1-5; CDR3 protein: CASSLGGEYGQPQHF
V gene: TRBV2; J gene: TRBJ1-5; CDR3 protein: CASRLQGEQPQHF
V gene: TRBV19; J gene: TRBJ2-5; CDR3 protein: CASSIGLAETQYF
V gene: TRBV21-1; J gene: TRBJ1-1; CDR3 protein: CASSKALRGGNTEAFF
V gene: TRBV11-2; J gene: TRBJ2-7; CDR3 protein: CASSNSGTGPYEQYF
V gene: TRBV7-7; J gene: TRBJ1-5; CDR3 protein: CASSLMAGGINQPQHF
V gene: TRBV9; J gene: TRBJ1-5; CDR3 protein: CASSIGQSNQPQHF
V gene: TRBV6-4; J gene: TRBJ2-7; CDR3 protein: CASSDTSGTGRSEQYF
V gene: TRBV7-3; J gene: TRBJ2-1; CDR3 protein: CASSLTWTLIIAGGYNEQFF
V gene: TRBV9; J gene: TRBJ1-4; CDR3 protein: CASSVDRGANEKLFF
V gene: TRBV6-5; J gene: TRBJ1-2; CDR3 protein: CASSFRGPSPGYTF
V gene: TRBV7-6; J gene: TRBJ2-5; CDR3 protein: CASSPTTGYQETQYF
V gene: TRBV4-1; J gene: TRBJ2-7; CDR3 protein: CASSPGLAGEQYF